The T cell receptor beta chain under discussion was sequenced for a study of cytomegalovirus exposure and HLA in healthy donors. The primer mix had 60 Vbeta and 13 Jbeta primers. TCRdb's table, derived via immunoSEQ multiplex PCR, lists solely in-frame clones and lacks some. Altogether about 160,000 clones are present, 68% being singletons, with the ten largest covering approximately 1.5%. The CDR3 sequence is 13 residues long. The V gene lost 8 bases and the J gene lost 7 bases, with 18 bases spanning the gap. CDR1 and CDR2 (germline): SGHNT, YENEEA. Sample: PBMCs. The TCR sequence derives from a man aged 45 to 65 in good health and CMV-seronegative. The rearrangement joins TRBV11-3 to TRBJ2-7; D is unresolved. CDR3 coding DNA: TGTGCCAGCGCTGGCGCGCCTTACGGGGAGCAGTACTTC. Amino acid sequence: CASAGAPYGEQYF.